This T cell receptor (beta chain) appears in the sequencing data of a study of control samples from healthy donors and cancer patients. Sequencing used immunoSEQ multiplex PCR; TCRdb keeps in-frame clones, though not all of them. This sample has 200,000 or so clones; roughly 94% occur once, and the top ten carry around 1.5%. Germline V gene lookup returns CDR1 KGHDR and CDR2 SFDVKD. The ends lost 3 bases at V and 4 bases at J; junction bases unmatched: 8. The CDR3 sequence is 16 residues long. The rearrangement joins TRBV24-1 to TRBJ2-5, with 9 positions matching TRBD1. The clonotype comes from a man in his forties or fifties in good health. The sequencing sample was made of blood. The CDR3 region has the DNA TGTGCCACCAGTGATCGCGGACAGGGGCTTGGAGAGACCCAGTACTTC. This encodes CATSDRGQGLGETQYF.